A single sample gave rise to the 4 T cell receptor beta chains below, sequenced in a study of blood T cell repertoires in COVID-19. The assay was immunoSEQ multiplex PCR, and TCRdb's table has in-frame clones only and misses some. This table has tens of thousands of clones, less than 85% appearing once. The sample consisted of peripheral blood. The receptors here all came from a man aged 60 to 75 with acute or convalescent COVID-19.

This chain uses TRBV10-3 with TRBJ1-2, with 9 bases fitting TRBD1. Trimming at V came to 3 bases and at J to 2 bases, leaving 4 bases not matched to a gene. Germline assignment: CDR1 ENHRY and CDR2 SYGVKD. The length of the CDR3 is 15 residues. The CDR3 sequence is CAISDNGQGNYGYTF. CDR3 nucleotides: TGTGCCATCAGTGATAACGGACAGGGGAACTATGGCTACACCTTC.

This clone was counted between two and nine times. The gene calls are TRBV2 and TRBJ2-7; tentative D call: TRBD1 (5 bases). The germline V gene has CDR1 SNHLY and CDR2 FYNNEI. Trimming took off 4 bases at V and 5 bases at J, with 9 bases between the two ends. The CDR3 length is 12 residues. This CDR3 is CASSGPGNEQYF. The CDR3 nucleotides read TGTGCCAGCAGTGGCCCAGGGAACGAGCAGTACTTC. The complete variable domain, with remaining parts taken from reference TRBV2 and TRBJ2-7, reads EPEVTQTPSHQVTQMGQEVILRCVPISNHLYFYWYRQILGQKVEFLVSFYNNEISEKSEIFDDQFSVERPDGSNFTLKIRSTKLEDSAMYFCASSGPGNEQYFGPGTRLTVT.

The chain recombines TRBV25-1 with TRBJ2-5; D might be TRBD2 (6 bases). V lost 0 bases to trimming and J lost 5 bases, with 13 bases between them. This CDR3 has 15 amino acids. CDR1 and CDR2 from the germline V gene are MGHDK and SYGVNS. The CDR3 coding sequence is TGTGCCAGCAGTGAATATATGCTAGGGAGGGAGACCCAGTACTTC. This codes for CASSEYMLGRETQYF. The full variable domain, rest sourced from reference TRBV25-1 and TRBJ2-5, is EADIYQTPRYLVIGTGKKITLECSQTMGHDKMYWYQQDPGMELHLIHYSYGVNSTEKGDLSSESTVSRIRTEHFPLTLESARPSHTSQYLCASSEYMLGRETQYFGPGTRLLVL.

A word on this clone: At one boundary the junction diverges from the germline segment, which might be a read error. The DNA of the CDR3 is TGTGCTAGCAGCTTAGACGGGTATTCACCCCTCCACTTT. It translates to CASSLDGYSPLHF. This rearrangement joins TRBV7-7 to TRBJ1-6, with unresolved D. The CDR3 is 13 amino acids. CDR1 SSHAT and CDR2 FNYEAQ come from the germline V gene (reference sequence).